What follows are 10 T cell receptor beta chains derived from one specimen sequenced in a study of blood T cell repertoires in COVID-19 (dated by TCRdb to between 2020 and 2021). Libraries were constructed by the immunoSEQ multiplex PCR assay. The immuneACCESS repertoire file appears here via TCRdb, limited to in-frame rearrangements. These files lack a portion of the clones; in checked studies, under half of the deficit traces to unresolved V genes, and the cause of the others is not known. In all, the sample holds around 40,000 clones, and around 93% of those were seen once. More than 10% of the sample goes to the ten largest clones. Sequenced material: peripheral blood. The receptors stem from a human donor in a cohort sampled during active COVID-19.

V is TRBV18 and J is TRBJ1-1; no definite D call. Looked up from germline, CDR1 is KGHSH and CDR2 is LQKENI. The CDR3 consists of 14 residues. Trimming took 3 bases from V and 8 from J, leaving 16 bases between them. The CDR3 is CASSPSALYREAFF. Written as DNA, the CDR3 is TGTGCCAGCTCACCTTCCGCACTGTATCGGGAAGCTTTCTTT.

The rearrangement links TRBV7-2 to TRBJ2-3; TRBD2 agrees at 14 bases. The V and J ends lost 8 bases and 0 bases, in that order; junction bases with no gene match: 7. The CDR3 spans 17 residues. Looked up from germline, CDR1 is SGHTA and CDR2 is FQGNSA. DNA of the CDR3: TGTGCCAGCGCTAGGACTAGCGGGAGGTCTAGCACAGATACGCAGTATTTT. Protein: CASARTSGRSSTDTQYF.

The V call is TRBV6-2 or TRBV6-3, the J call TRBJ2-7, with 13 bases matching TRBD2. The CDR3 has 15 amino acids. J was trimmed by 4 bases and V by 5 bases; bases with no gene match: 5. Germline CDR1 and CDR2: MNHEY and SVGEGT. The CDR3 loop reads CASSAGTSGVYEQYF. Here the CDR3 DNA reads TGTGCCAGCAGTGCCGGGACTAGCGGGGTTTACGAGCAGTACTTC.

CDR3 nucleotide sequence: TGTGCCATCAGAAACGCCGGCCCGTCGAGGGGCTACACCTTC. It encodes CAIRNAGPSRGYTF. The chain combines TRBV19 with TRBJ1-2; D is uncertain. Germline V CDR1 and CDR2: LNHDA, SQIVND (reference sequence). V lost 10 bases and J lost 8, with 23 bases in between. This CDR3 region has 14 residues.

The chain has TRBV6-6 and TRBJ1-5, with D uncertain. The V end was cut by 5 bases, the J end by 1 base, with 6 bases between. Germline V lookup: CDR1 MNHNY, CDR2 SVGAGI (reference sequence). There are 13 residues in the CDR3. The CDR3, as DNA: TGTGCCAGCAGTCCACAGAGCAATCAGCCCCAGCATTTT. It encodes CASSPQSNQPQHF.

The genes are TRBV27 and TRBJ1-5; D is possibly TRBD1 (5 bases). CDR3 length: 13 amino acids. From germline, CDR1 is MNHEY and CDR2 SMNVEV (reference sequence). V lost 3 bases and J lost 7, with 10 bases in between. The CDR3 spells CASSLAWGQPQHF. For the CDR3, the DNA is TGTGCCAGCAGTTTGGCGTGGGGCCAGCCCCAGCATTTT.

The chain combines TRBV2 with TRBJ1-6, with TRBD1 as a possible D gene (5 bases). In germline, CDR1 is SNHLY, CDR2 FYNNEI. The CDR3 runs 15 residues. V dropped 3 bases and J dropped 7 bases, with 13 bases sitting between them. CDR3 in DNA: TGTGCCAGCAGTGATAACCCAGGGTTCAATTCACCCCTCCACTTT. Its translation: CASSDNPGFNSPLHF.

The chain recombines TRBV15 with TRBJ1-4; 8 bases fit TRBD1. CDR1 and CDR2 from the germline V gene are LNHNV and YYDKDF (reference sequence). The ends lost 4 bases at V and 7 bases at J; junction bases unmatched: 5. The CDR3 is 14 residues long. This CDR3 reads CATSTGQGTEKLFF. Here the CDR3 DNA reads TGTGCCACCAGCACCGGACAGGGTACTGAAAAACTGTTTTTT.

This chain joins TRBV5-1 and TRBJ1-5; D is ambiguous. The CDR3 loop spans 15 amino acids. Germline values: CDR1 SGHRS, CDR2 YFSETQ. V was cut by 3 bases and J by 2 bases, with 12 bases left in between. CDR3 bases: TGCGCCAGCAGCTGGACTGGGGTAGGCAATCAGCCCCAGCATTTT. The encoded protein is CASSWTGVGNQPQHF.

The gene calls are TRBV2 and TRBJ2-7; tentatively, D is TRBD2 (6 bases). Germline V gene sequence: CDR1 SNHLY, CDR2 FYNNEI. This CDR3 is built from 12 residues. V was shortened by 6 bases and J by 7 bases, with 13 bases between the two germline ends. CDR3: CASRLLASEQYF. The CDR3, as DNA: TGTGCCAGCAGATTGCTAGCGAGTGAGCAGTACTTC.